This entry concerns a single T cell receptor (beta chain). Its antigen is currently unknown. The sample comes from a study of shared clonotypes between healthy human individuals. V lost 8 bases and J lost 2, with 31 bases in between. The CDR3 consists of 19 residues. Germline-derived CDR1 and CDR2 are GTSNPN and SVGIG (reference sequence). Study-wide findings and caveats: Researchers found naive subsets generally carried larger estimated richness than memory subsets. In this cohort, only blood was sampled, and tissue repertoires likely differ. Rarefaction curves obtained for sorted subsets showed sequencing incomplete despite large depth. Some naive CD4 clonotypes, roughly 4.5%, turned up in common across four donors.

The table came from immunoSEQ multiplex PCR; TCRdb's copy has only in-frame clones and leaves some out. Seen here are approximately 2.4 million clones, approximately 96% observed once, and the top ten hold roughly 0.13%. The source material was naive CD4+ T cells sorted from blood. Subset denoted: CD45RA+ positively selected. The chain links TRBV30 to TRBJ2-1; D possibly matches TRBD1 or TRBD2 (6 bases each). The sequence was collected from a man aged 18 to 35 in good health. The CDR3 protein is CAGGLPLATDGRAYNEQFF. The CDR3 DNA reads as TGTGCCGGGGGGCTACCCCTAGCGACTGACGGTAGGGCCTACAATGAGCAGTTCTTC.